A single sample gave rise to the 10 T cell receptor beta chains below, sequenced in a study of OX40 agonist ivuxolimab in advanced cancers. TCRdb's table, derived via immunoSEQ multiplex PCR, lists solely in-frame clones and lacks some. This sample carries about 18,000 clones, 60% to 80% of them seen once, and the ten largest clones take approximately 19%. The input for sequencing was CD4+ or CD8+ T cells sorted from blood, taken in a trial of the OX40 agonist ivuxolimab. The receptors shown here come from an adult with an advanced solid tumor such as melanoma, head and neck, liver or kidney cancer.

CDR3 in amino acids: CASSSPTGRDTEAFF. DNA for the CDR3: TGTGCCAGCAGTTCCCCGACAGGGCGGGACACTGAAGCTTTCTTT. V is TRBV27 and J is TRBJ1-1, with 7 bases matching TRBD1. The J segment lost 3 bases and the V segment lost 4 bases, leaving 8 bases of the junction unmatched. The CDR3 totals 15 residues. Germline lookup yields CDR1 MNHEY and CDR2 SMNVEV (reference sequence).

This clone is judged medium-sized. The V and J genes are TRBV2 and TRBJ2-7; the D gene is possibly TRBD1 (6 bases). The CDR3 consists of 11 residues. The germline V gene has CDR1 SNHLY and CDR2 FYNNEI. Trimming removed 10 bases at V and 4 bases at J, with 11 bases between. The CDR3 region is CATGQQYEQYF. The CDR3 DNA sequence: TGTGCCACAGGACAGCAATACGAGCAGTACTTC.

This chain uses TRBV11-2 with TRBJ2-3; TRBD2 aligns across 10 bases. Germline V gives CDR1 SGHAT, CDR2 FQNNGV. V shed 1 base and J 2 bases; nucleotides not matched to a gene: 6. This CDR3 is 17 amino acids long. The CDR3 reads CASSLGLAGAATDTQYF. The CDR3 coding sequence is TGTGCCAGCAGCTTAGGTCTAGCGGGAGCAGCCACAGATACGCAGTATTTT.

This clone has more than one count but fewer than ten. The CDR3 spells CASRRQGIADTQYF. Here the CDR3 DNA reads TGTGCCAGCAGAAGACAGGGAATCGCAGATACGCAGTATTTT. The rearrangement links TRBV6-5 to TRBJ2-3; TRBD1 matches at 7 bases. With 6 bases clipped from V and 4 bases from J, the junction kept 7 bases outside the gene matches. The CDR3 runs to 14 residues. The germline V gene has CDR1 MNHEY and CDR2 SVGAGI.

This chain uses TRBV14 with TRBJ2-1; D remains unclear. Germline CDR1 SGHDN, CDR2 FVKESK. There are 13 residues in the CDR3. V lost 0 bases and J lost 10, with 10 bases in between. The chain's CDR3 is CASSQDVIGEQFF. CDR3 coding DNA: TGTGCCAGCAGCCAAGATGTGATAGGCGAGCAGTTCTTC.

By share, this clone counts as medium-sized (0.01 to 0.1%). The chain uses TRBV30 and TRBJ1-1; unclear D gene. Germline loops: CDR1 GTSNPN, CDR2 SVGIG (reference sequence). The CDR3 loop spans 13 amino acids. Deletions cut 0 bases from V and 4 bases from J, with 9 bases between. CDR3 sequence: CAWSVMGGTEAFF. In DNA, the CDR3 is TGTGCCTGGAGTGTTATGGGTGGCACTGAAGCTTTCTTT. Together with reference TRBV30 and TRBJ1-1, the CDR3 gives the full variable domain: SQTIHQWPATLVQPVGSPLSLECTVEGTSNPNLYWYRQAAGRGLQLLFYSVGIGQISSEVPQNLSASRPQDRQFILSSKKLLLSDSGFYLCAWSVMGGTEAFFGQGTRLTVV.

The chain carries TRBV11-2 and TRBJ2-1; 12 nucleotides match TRBD2. There are 18 residues in the CDR3. The ends lost 2 bases at V and 4 bases at J; junction bases unmatched: 9. Germline V gene data show CDR1 as SGHAT and CDR2 as FQNNGV. CDR3 bases: TGTGCCAGCAGCTTATGGCTAGCGGGAGGGCTCTTATACAATGAGCAGTTCTTC. Amino acids: CASSLWLAGGLLYNEQFF.

This sequence joins TRBV6-4 and TRBJ2-1; TRBD2 aligns across 14 bases. V lost 7 bases to trimming and J lost 3 bases; unmatched junction nucleotides: 8. CDR1 is MRHNA and CDR2 is SNTAGT in the germline V gene. The CDR3 covers 17 residues. The CDR3 bases are TGTGCCAGCATTCCTGGACTAGCGGGAGGACTCTACAATGAGCAGTTCTTC. It specifies CASIPGLAGGLYNEQFF.

V gene TRBV6-5 combines with J gene TRBJ1-5, with TRBD1 as a possible D gene (6 bases). Trimming stripped 7 bases from V and 6 bases from J, with 16 bases between. This CDR3 spans 14 amino acids. Looked up from germline, CDR1 is MNHEY and CDR2 is SVGAGI. CDR3 in amino acids: CASTSGPTGQPQHF. CDR3 bases: TGTGCCAGCACCTCGGGGCCGACAGGTCAGCCCCAGCATTTT.

This clone was counted once. This sequence joins TRBV14 and TRBJ2-7, with 9 bases aligning to TRBD2. The CDR3 runs 15 residues. The V gene end was trimmed by 6 bases and the J gene end by 3 bases; junction bases not matched to a gene: 9. CDR1 SGHDN and CDR2 FVKESK come from the germline V gene. CDR3 region: CASSHSGSPHYEQYF. CDR3 bases: TGTGCCAGCAGTCATAGCGGGAGTCCCCACTACGAGCAGTACTTC.